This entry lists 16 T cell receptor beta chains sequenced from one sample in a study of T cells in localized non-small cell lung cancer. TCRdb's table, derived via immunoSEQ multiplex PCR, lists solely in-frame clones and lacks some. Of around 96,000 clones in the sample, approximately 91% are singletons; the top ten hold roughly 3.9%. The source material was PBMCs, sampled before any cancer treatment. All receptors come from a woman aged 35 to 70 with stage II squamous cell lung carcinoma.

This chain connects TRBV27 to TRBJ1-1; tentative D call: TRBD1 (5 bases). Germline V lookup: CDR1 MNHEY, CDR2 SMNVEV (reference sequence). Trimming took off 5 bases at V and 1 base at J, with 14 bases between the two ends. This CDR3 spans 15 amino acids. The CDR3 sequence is CASSPSGTANTEAFF. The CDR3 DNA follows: TGTGCCAGCAGTCCCTCCGGGACGGCGAACACTGAAGCTTTCTTT.

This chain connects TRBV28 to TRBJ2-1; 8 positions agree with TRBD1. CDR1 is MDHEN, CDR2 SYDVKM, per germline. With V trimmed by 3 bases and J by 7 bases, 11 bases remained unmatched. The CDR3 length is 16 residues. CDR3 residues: CASSFPGRGRRNEQFF. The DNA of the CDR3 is TGTGCCAGCAGTTTCCCCGGCAGGGGGCGAAGGAATGAGCAGTTCTTC. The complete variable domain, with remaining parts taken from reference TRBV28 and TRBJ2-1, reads DVKVTQSSRYLVKRTGEKVFLECVQDMDHENMFWYRQDPGLGLRLIYFSYDVKMKEKGDIPEGYSVSREKKERFSLILESASTNQTSMYLCASSFPGRGRRNEQFFGPGTRLTVL.

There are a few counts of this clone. The CDR3 DNA reads as TGTGCCAGTAGTTCTAGGGGACAGGGTCCTCAGCCCCAGCATTTT. It is translated as CASSSRGQGPQPQHF. The chain recombines TRBV19 with TRBJ1-5; 9 bases map to TRBD1. This CDR3 comprises 15 residues. V lost 5 bases, J lost 6 bases, and 8 bases stayed unmatched. CDR1 is LNHDA, CDR2 SQIVND, per germline (reference sequence). Supplemented by reference TRBV19 and TRBJ1-5, the full variable domain reads DGGITQSPKYLFRKEGQNVTLSCEQNLNHDAMYWYRQDPGQGLRLIYYSQIVNDFQKGDIAEGYSVSREKKESFPLTVTSAQKNPTAFYLCASSSRGQGPQPQHFGDGTRLSIL.

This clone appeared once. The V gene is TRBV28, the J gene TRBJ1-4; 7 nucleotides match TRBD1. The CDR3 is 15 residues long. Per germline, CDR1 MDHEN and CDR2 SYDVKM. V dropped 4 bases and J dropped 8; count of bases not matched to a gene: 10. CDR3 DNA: TGTGCCAGCAGTTCAGGGGGGGACAGTCGGGAAAAACTGTTTTTT. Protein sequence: CASSSGGDSREKLFF.

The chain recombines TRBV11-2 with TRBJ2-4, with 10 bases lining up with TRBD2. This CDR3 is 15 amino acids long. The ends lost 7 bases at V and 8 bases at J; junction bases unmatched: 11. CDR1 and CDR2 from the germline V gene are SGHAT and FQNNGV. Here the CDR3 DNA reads TGTGCCAGCACTAGAAGCGGGGGGGCCTTGGACATTCAGTACTTC. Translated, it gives CASTRSGGALDIQYF.

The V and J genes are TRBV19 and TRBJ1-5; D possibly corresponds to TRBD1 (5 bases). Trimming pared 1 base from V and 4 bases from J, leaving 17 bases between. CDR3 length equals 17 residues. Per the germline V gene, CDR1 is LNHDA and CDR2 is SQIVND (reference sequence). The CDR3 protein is CASSIAPGRARNQPQHF. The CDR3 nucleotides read TGTGCCAGTAGTATAGCCCCTGGCAGGGCCCGAAATCAGCCCCAGCATTTT.

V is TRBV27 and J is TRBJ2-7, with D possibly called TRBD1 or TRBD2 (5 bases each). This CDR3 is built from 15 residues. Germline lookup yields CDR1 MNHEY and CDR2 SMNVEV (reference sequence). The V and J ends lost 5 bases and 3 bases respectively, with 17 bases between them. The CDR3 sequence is CASSPTASRGYEQYF. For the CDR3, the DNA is TGTGCCAGCAGTCCCACAGCCTCGAGGGGCTACGAGCAGTACTTC.

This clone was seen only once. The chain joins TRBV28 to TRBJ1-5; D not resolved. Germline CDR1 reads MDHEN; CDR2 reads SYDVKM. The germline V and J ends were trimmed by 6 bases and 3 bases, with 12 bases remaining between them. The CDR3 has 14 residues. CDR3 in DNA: TGTGCCAGCAGCTCCGACGGAAACAATCAGCCCCAGCATTTT. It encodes CASSSDGNNQPQHF.

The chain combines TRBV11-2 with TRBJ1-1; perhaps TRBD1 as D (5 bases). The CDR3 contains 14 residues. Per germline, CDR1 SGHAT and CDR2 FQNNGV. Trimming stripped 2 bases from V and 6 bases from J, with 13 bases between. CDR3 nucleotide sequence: TGTGCCAGCAGCTTAAAAGGCGACAGCTCTGAAGCTTTCTTT. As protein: CASSLKGDSSEAFF.

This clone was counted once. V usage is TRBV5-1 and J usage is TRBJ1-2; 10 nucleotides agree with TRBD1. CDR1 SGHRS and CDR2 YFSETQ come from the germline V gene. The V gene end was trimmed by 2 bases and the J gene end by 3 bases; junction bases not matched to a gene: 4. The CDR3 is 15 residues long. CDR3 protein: CASSFETGGDYGYTF. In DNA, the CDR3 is TGCGCCAGCAGCTTTGAGACAGGGGGCGACTATGGCTACACCTTC.

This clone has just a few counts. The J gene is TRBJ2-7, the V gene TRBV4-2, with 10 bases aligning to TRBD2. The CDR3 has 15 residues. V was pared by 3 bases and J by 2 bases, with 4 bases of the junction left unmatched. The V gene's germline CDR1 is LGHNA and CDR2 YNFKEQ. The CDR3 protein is CASSHSGGETYEQYF. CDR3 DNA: TGTGCCAGCAGCCACAGCGGGGGGGAGACCTACGAGCAGTACTTC.

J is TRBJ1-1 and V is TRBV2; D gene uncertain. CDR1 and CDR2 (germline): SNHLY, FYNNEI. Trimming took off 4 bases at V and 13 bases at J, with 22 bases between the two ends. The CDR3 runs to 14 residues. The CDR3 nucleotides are TGTGCCAGCAGTGTTGGGGTGCCCGGAAGGGATGGTTTCTTT. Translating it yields CASSVGVPGRDGFF. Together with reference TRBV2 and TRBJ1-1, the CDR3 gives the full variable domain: EPEVTQTPSHQVTQMGQEVILRCVPISNHLYFYWYRQILGQKVEFLVSFYNNEISEKSEIFDDQFSVERPDGSNFTLKIRSTKLEDSAMYFCASSVGVPGRDGFFGQGTRLTVV.

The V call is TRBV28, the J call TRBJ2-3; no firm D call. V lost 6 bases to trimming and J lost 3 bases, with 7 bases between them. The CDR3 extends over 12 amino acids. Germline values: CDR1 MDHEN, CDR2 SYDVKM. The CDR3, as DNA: TGTGCCAGCAGAACACTGACAGATACGCAGTATTTT. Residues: CASRTLTDTQYF. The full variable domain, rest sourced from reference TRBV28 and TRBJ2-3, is DVKVTQSSRYLVKRTGEKVFLECVQDMDHENMFWYRQDPGLGLRLIYFSYDVKMKEKGDIPEGYSVSREKKERFSLILESASTNQTSMYLCASRTLTDTQYFGPGTRLTVL.

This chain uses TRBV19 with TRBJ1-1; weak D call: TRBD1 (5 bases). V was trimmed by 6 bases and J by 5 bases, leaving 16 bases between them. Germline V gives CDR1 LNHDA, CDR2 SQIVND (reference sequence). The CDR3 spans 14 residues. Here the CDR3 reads CASRNRGIKTEAFF. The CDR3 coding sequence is TGTGCCAGTAGGAATCGGGGGATTAAGACTGAAGCTTTCTTT. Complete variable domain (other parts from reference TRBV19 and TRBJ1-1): DGGITQSPKYLFRKEGQNVTLSCEQNLNHDAMYWYRQDPGQGLRLIYYSQIVNDFQKGDIAEGYSVSREKKESFPLTVTSAQKNPTAFYLCASRNRGIKTEAFFGQGTRLTVV.

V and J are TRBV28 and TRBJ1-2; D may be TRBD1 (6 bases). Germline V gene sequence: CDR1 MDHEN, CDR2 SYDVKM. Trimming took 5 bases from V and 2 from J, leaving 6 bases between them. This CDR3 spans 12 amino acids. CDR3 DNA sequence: TGTGCCAGCAGTCAGGGGAACTATGGCTACACCTTC. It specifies CASSQGNYGYTF.

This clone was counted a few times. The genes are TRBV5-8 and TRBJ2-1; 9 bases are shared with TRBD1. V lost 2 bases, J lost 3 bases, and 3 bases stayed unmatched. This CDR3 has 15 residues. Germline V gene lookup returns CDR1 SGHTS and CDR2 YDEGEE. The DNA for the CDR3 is TGTGCCAGCAGCTTAGGACAGGGGAGCTACAATGAGCAGTTCTTC. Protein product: CASSLGQGSYNEQFF.